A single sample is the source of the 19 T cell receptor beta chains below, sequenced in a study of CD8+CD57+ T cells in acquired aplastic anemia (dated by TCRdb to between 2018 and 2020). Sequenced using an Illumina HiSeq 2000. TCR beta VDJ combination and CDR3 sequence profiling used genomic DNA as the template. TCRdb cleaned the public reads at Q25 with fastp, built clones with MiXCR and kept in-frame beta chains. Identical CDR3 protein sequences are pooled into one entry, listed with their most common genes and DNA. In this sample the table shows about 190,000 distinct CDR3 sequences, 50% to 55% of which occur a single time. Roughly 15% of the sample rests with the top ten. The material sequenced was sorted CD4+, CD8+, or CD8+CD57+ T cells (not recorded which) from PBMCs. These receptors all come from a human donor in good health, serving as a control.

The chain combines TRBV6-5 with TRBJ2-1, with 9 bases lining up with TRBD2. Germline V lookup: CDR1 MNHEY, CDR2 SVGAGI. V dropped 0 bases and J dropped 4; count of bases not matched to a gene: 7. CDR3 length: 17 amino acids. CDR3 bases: TGTGCCAGCAGTTACTCGGGTCATAGCGGGGGATACAATGAGCAGTTCTTC. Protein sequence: CASSYSGHSGGYNEQFF.

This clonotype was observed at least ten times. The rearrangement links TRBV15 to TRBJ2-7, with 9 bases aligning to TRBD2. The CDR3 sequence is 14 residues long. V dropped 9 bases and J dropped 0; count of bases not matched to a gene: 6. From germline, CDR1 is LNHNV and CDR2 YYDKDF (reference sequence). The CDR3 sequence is CATRAGGSSYEQYF. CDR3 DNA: TGTGCCACGCGAGCGGGGGGCTCCTCCTACGAGCAGTACTTC.

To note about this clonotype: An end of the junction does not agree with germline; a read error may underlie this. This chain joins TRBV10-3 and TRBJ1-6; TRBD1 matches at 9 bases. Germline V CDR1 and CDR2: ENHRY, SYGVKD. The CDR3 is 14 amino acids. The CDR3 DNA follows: TGTGCCGGCCGGGGACAGGGACAGGGTTCACCCCCCCACTTT. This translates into CAGRGQGQGSPPHF.

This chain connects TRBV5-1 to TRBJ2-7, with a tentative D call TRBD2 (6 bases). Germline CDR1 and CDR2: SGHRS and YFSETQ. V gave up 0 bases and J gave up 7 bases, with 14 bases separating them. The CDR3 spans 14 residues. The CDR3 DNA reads TGCGCCAGCAGCTTGGAGTCGTTGGGAGGTGAGCAGTACTTC. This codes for CASSLESLGGEQYF.

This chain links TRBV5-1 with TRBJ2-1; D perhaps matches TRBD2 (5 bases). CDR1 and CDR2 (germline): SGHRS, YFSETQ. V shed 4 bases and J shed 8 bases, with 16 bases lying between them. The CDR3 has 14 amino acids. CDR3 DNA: TGCGCCAGCAGCCCCAAGACGGGGTTGCATGAGCAGTTCTTC. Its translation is CASSPKTGLHEQFF.

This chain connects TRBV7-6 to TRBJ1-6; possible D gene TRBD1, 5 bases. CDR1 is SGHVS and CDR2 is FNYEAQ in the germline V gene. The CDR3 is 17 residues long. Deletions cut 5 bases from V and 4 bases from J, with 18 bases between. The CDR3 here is CASSLRPGRGYNSPLHF. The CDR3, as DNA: TGTGCCAGCAGCCTCCGACCGGGGCGGGGGTATAATTCACCCCTCCACTTT.

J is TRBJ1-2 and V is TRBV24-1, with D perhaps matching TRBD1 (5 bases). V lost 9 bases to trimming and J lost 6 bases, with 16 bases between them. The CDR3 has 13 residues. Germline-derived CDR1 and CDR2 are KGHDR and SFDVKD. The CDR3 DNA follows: TGTGCCACCTCTCAGGGTGGTGATGATGGCTACACCTTC. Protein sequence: CATSQGGDDGYTF.

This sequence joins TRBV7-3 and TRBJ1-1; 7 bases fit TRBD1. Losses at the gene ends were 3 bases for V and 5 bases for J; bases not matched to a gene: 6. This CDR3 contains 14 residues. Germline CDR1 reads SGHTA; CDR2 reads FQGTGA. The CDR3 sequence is CASSLQGVGTEAFF. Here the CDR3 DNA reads TGTGCCAGCAGCTTGCAGGGGGTAGGGACTGAAGCTTTCTTT.

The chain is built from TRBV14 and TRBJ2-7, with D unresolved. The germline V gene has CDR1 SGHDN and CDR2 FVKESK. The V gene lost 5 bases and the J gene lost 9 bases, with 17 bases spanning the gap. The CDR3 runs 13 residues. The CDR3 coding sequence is TGTGCCAGCAGCTTAGAATTCGGCGGAGCGCAGTACTTC. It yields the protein CASSLEFGGAQYF.

CDR3 sequence: CASSVGGGGAREQYF. CDR3 coding DNA: TGTGCCAGCAGCGTAGGAGGCGGGGGGGCCCGGGAGCAGTACTTC. J is TRBJ2-7 and V is TRBV9; 9 nucleotides agree with TRBD2. The J segment lost 7 bases and the V segment lost 0 bases, leaving 8 bases of the junction unmatched. Germline assignment: CDR1 SGDLS and CDR2 YYNGEE. The CDR3 loop spans 15 amino acids.

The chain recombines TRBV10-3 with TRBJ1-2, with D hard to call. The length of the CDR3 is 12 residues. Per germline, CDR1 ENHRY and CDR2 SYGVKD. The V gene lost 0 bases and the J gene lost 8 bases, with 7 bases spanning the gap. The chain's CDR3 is CAISESTVGYTF. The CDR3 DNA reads TGTGCCATCAGTGAGTCGACGGTGGGCTACACCTTC.

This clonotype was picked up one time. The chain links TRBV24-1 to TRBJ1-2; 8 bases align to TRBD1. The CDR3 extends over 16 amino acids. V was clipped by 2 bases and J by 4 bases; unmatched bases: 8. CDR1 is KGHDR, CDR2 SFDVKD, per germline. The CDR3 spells CATSDWGQAHSYGYTF. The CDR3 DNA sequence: TGTGCCACCAGTGATTGGGGACAGGCCCATAGCTATGGCTACACCTTC.

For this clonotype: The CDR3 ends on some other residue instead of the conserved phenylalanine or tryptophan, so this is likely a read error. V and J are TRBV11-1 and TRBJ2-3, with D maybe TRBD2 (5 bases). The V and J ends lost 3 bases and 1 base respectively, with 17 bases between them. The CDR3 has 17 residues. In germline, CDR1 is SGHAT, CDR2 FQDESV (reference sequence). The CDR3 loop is CASSFGVGLEGTDTQYS. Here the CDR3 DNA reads TGTGCCAGCAGCTTCGGGGTAGGGTTGGAGGGCACAGATACGCAGTATTCT.

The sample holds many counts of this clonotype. The CDR3 sequence: CASSFETGVNGLFF. CDR3 coding DNA: TGCGCCAGCAGCTTCGAGACAGGGGTGAATGGACTGTTTTTT. This chain joins TRBV5-1 and TRBJ1-4; 8 bases match TRBD1. With V trimmed by 2 bases and J by 13 bases, 10 bases remained unmatched. The CDR3 consists of 14 residues. Germline V gives CDR1 SGHRS, CDR2 YFSETQ.

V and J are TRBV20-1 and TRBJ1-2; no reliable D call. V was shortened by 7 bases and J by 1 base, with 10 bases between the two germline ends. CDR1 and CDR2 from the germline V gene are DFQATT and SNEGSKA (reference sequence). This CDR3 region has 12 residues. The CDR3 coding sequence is TGCAGTGTCCCGTCCCTTAACTATGGCTACACCTTC. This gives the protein CSVPSLNYGYTF.

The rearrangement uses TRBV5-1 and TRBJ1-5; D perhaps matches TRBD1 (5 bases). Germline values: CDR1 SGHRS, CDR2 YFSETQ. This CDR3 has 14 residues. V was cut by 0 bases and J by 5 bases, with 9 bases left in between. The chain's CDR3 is CASSLVGGDQPQHF. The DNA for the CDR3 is TGCGCCAGCAGCTTGGTTGGGGGTGATCAGCCCCAGCATTTT.

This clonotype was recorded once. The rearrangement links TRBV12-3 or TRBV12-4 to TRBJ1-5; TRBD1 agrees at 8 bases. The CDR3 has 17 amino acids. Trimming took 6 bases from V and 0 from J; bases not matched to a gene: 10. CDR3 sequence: CASRGTGSTYSNQPQHF. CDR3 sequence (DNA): TGTGCCAGCAGAGGGACAGGATCGACATATAGCAATCAGCCCCAGCATTTT.

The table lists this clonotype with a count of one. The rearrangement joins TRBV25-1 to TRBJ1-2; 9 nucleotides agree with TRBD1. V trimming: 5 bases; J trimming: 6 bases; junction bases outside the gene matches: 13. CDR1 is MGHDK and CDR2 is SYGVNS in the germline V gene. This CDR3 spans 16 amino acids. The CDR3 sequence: CASSPAVGDRDDGYTF. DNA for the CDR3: TGTGCCAGCAGTCCCGCGGTTGGGGACAGGGACGATGGCTACACCTTC.

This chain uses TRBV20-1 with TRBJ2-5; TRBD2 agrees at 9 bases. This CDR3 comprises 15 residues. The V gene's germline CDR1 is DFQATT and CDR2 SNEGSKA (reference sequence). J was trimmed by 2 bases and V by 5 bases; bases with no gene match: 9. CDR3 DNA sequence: TGCAGTGCTTCGGCGACAGGACTAGCGCAAGAGACCCAGTACTTC. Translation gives CSASATGLAQETQYF.